This T cell receptor beta chain derives from a study of OX40 agonist ivuxolimab in advanced cancers. Study-wide background: Patients assigned to dose escalation were diagnosed with hepatocellular carcinoma, melanoma, renal cell or head and neck cancer. Overall study results and limits: At doses 0.1 to 3.0 mg/kg, CD4+ and CD8+ clones expanded. Undetermined was the antigen specificity of the expanded peripheral T cells.

Concerning this clone: Antigen specificity is unknown.

Germline V gene sequence: CDR1 SGHNT, CDR2 YENEEA. CDR3 length: 16 residues. The V and J ends lost 5 bases and 6 bases, in that order; junction bases with no gene match: 10. Measured with immunoSEQ multiplex PCR; TCRdb has only the in-frame clones, and not every one. This table has over 60,000 clones, about 85% appearing once. This clonotype originated in an adult with an advanced solid tumor such as melanoma, head and neck, liver or kidney cancer. The chain carries TRBV11-3 and TRBJ2-1, with 10 positions matching TRBD1. This material consisted of CD4+ or CD8+ T cells sorted from blood, taken in a trial of the OX40 agonist ivuxolimab. CDR3 protein: CASSNIRDRGRNEQFF. Written as DNA, the CDR3 is TGTGCCAGCAGCAACATCCGGGACAGGGGACGCAATGAGCAGTTCTTC. Supplemented by reference TRBV11-3 and TRBJ2-1, the full variable domain reads EAGVVQSPRYKIIEKKQPVAFWCNPISGHNTLYWYLQNLGQGPELLIRYENEEAVDDSQLPKDRFSAERLKGVDSTLKIQPAELGDSAVYLCASSNIRDRGRNEQFFGPGTRLTVL.